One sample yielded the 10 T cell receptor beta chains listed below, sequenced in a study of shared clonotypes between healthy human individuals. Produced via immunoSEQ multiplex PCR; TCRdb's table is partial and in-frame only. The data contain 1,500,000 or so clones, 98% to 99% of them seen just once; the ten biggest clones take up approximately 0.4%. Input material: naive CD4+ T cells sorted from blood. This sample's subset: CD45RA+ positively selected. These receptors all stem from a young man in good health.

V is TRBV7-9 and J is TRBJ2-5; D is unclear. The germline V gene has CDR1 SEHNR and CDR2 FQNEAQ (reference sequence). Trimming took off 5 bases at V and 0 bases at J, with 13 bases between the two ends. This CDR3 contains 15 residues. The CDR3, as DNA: TGTGCCAGCAGCATACACGTACAGTACCAAGAGACCCAGTACTTC. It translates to CASSIHVQYQETQYF.

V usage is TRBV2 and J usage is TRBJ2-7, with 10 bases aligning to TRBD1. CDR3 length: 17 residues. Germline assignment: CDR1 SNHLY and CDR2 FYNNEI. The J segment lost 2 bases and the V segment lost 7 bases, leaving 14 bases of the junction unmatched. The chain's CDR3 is CASTAPRDRGPTYEQYF. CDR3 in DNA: TGTGCCAGCACCGCACCCCGGGACAGGGGTCCCACCTACGAGCAGTACTTC.

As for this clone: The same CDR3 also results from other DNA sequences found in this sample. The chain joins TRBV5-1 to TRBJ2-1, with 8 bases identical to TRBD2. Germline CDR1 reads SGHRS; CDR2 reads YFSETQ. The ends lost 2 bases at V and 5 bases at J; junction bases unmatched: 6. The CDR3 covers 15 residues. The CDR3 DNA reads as TGCGCCAGCAGCTTCGGACTAGCAGGGGACAATGAGCAGTTCTTC. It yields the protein CASSFGLAGDNEQFF.

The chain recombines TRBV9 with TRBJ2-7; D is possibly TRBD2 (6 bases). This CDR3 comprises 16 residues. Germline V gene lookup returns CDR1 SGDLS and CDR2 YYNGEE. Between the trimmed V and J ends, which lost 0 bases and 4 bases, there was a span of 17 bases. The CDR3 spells CASSVGSGLAPYEQYF. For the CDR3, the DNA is TGTGCCAGCAGCGTAGGGTCGGGACTCGCCCCGTACGAGCAGTACTTC.

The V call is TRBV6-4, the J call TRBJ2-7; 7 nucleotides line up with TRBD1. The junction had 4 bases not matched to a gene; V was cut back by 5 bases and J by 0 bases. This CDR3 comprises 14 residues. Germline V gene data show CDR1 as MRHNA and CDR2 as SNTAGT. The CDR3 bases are TGTGCCAGCAGTCCGGACAGGACCTCCTACGAGCAGTACTTC. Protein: CASSPDRTSYEQYF.

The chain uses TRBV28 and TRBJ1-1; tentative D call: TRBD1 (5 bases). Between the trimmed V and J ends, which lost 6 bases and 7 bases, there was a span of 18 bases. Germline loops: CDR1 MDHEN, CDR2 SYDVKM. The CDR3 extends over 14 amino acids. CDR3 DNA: TGTGCCAGCAGCCGCCGGGGCAGGAAGTTTGAAGCTTTCTTT. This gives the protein CASSRRGRKFEAFF. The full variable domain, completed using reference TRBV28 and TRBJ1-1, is DVKVTQSSRYLVKRTGEKVFLECVQDMDHENMFWYRQDPGLGLRLIYFSYDVKMKEKGDIPEGYSVSREKKERFSLILESASTNQTSMYLCASSRRGRKFEAFFGQGTRLTVV.

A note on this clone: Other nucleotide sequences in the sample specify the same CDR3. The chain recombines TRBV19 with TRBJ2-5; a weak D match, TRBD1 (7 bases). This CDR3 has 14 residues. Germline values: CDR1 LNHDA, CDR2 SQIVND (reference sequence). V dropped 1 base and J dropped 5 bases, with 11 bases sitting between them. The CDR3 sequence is CASSIAGGTETQYF. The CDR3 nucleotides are TGTGCCAGTAGTATAGCAGGGGGGACGGAGACCCAGTACTTC. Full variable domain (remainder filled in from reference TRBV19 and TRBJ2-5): DGGITQSPKYLFRKEGQNVTLSCEQNLNHDAMYWYRQDPGQGLRLIYYSQIVNDFQKGDIAEGYSVSREKKESFPLTVTSAQKNPTAFYLCASSIAGGTETQYFGPGTRLLVL.

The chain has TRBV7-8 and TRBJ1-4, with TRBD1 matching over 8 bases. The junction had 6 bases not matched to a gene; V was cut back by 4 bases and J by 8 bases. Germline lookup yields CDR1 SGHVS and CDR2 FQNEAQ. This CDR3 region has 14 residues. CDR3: CASSSDRVGEKLFF. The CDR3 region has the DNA TGTGCCAGCAGCTCGGACAGGGTAGGCGAAAAACTGTTTTTT.

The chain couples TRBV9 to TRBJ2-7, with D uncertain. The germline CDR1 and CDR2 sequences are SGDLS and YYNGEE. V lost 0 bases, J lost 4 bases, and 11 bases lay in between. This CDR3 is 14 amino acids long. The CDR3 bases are TGTGCCAGCAGCGTAGCCGGCAGGAATTACGAGCAGTACTTC. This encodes CASSVAGRNYEQYF. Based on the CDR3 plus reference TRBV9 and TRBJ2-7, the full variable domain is DSGVTQTPKHLITATGQRVTLRCSPRSGDLSVYWYQQSLDQGLQFLIQYYNGEERAKGNILERFSAQQFPDLHSELNLSSLELGDSALYFCASSVAGRNYEQYFGPGTRLTVT.

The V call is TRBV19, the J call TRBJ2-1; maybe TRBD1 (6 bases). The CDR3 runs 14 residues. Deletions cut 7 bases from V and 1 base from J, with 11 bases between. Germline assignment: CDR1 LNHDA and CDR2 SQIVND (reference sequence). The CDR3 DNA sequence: TGTGCCAGTAAAGACAGGAGGTCCTACAATGAGCAGTTCTTC. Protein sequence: CASKDRRSYNEQFF.